This TCR beta chain was found in a study of read filtering for tumor transcriptome and immune sequencing. Trimming took 5 bases from V and 12 from J; bases not matched to a gene: 20. Looked up from germline, CDR1 is SQVTM and CDR2 is ANQGSEA. CDR3 length: 16 residues. Molecular barcoded adaptors covering alpha/delta and beta/gamma chains were used on about 390 ng RNA. MiXCR, applied by TCRdb to the reads, yields one record per CDR3 protein. This table has about 40,000 distinct CDR3 sequences, roughly 13% appearing once. The V call is TRBV29-1, the J call TRBJ2-1, with 9 bases fitting TRBD2. The clonotype was recovered from a donor aged 40 or over with multiple myeloma. Sequencing was carried out using a population of CD138-negative cells sorted from bone marrow. DNA of the CDR3: TGCAGCGTTAAGTCGGGTAGCGGGAGACTAAACAGTGGGCAGTTCTTC. Protein sequence: CSVKSGSGRLNSGQFF.